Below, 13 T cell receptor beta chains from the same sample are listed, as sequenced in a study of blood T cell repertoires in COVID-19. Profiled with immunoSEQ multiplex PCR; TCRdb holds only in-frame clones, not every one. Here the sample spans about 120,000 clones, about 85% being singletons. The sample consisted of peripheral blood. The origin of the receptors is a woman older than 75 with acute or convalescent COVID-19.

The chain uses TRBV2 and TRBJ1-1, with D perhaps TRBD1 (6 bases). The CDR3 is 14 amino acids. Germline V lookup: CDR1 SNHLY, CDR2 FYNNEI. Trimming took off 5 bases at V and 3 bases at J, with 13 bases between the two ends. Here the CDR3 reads CASSPKQGYTEAFF. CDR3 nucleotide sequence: TGTGCCAGCAGTCCAAAACAGGGCTACACTGAAGCTTTCTTT.

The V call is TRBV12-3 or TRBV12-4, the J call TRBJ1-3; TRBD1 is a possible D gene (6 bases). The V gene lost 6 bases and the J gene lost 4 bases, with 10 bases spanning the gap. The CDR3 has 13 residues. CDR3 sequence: CASRPTGGNTIYF. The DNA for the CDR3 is TGTGCCAGCAGACCGACAGGCGGAAACACCATATATTTT.

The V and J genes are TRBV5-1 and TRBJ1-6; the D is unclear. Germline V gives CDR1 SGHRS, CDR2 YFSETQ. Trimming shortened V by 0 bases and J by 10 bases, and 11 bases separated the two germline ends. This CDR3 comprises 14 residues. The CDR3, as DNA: TGCGCCAGCAGCTTGGCTCTAGGCCCCTCACCCCTCCACTTT. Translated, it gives CASSLALGPSPLHF.

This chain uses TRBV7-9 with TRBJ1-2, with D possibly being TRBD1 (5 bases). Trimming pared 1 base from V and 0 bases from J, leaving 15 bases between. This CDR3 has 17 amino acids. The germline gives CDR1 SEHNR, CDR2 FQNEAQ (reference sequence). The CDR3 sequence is CASSLVGGLLANYGYTF. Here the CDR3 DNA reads TGTGCCAGCAGCTTAGTGGGGGGACTACTAGCTAACTATGGCTACACCTTC.

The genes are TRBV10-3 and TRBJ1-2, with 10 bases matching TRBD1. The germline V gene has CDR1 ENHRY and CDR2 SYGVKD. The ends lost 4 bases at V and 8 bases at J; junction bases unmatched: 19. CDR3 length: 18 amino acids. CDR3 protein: CAISARVLNPGTGDGYTF. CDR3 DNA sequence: TGTGCCATCAGTGCCCGGGTTCTAAACCCCGGGACAGGGGACGGCTACACCTTC.

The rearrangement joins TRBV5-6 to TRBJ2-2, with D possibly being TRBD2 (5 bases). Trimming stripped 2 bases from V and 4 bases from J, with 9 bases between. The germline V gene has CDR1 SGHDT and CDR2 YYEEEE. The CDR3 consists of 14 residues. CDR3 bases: TGTGCCAGCAGCTTACTTCGGGGCACCGGGGAGCTGTTTTTT. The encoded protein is CASSLLRGTGELFF.

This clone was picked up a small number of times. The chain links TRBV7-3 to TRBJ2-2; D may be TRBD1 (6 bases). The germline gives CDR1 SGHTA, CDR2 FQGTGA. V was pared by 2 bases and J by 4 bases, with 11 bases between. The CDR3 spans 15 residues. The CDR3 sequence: CASSLGTRSTGELFF. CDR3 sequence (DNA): TGTGCCAGCAGCTTAGGGACACGCTCCACCGGGGAGCTGTTTTTT.

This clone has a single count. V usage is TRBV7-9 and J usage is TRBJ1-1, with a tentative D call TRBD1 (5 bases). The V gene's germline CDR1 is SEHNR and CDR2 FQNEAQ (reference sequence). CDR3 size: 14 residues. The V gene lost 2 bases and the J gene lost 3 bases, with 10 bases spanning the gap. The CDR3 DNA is TGTGCCAGCAGCTTATTCGGGGGGGACACTGAAGCTTTCTTT. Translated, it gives CASSLFGGDTEAFF.

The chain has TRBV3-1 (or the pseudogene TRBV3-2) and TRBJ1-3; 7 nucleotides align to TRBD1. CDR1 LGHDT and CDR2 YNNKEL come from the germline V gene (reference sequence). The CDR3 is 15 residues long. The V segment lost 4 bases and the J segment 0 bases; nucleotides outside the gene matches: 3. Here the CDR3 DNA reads TGTGCCAGCAGCCTCGGACAGGCCTCTGGAAACACCATATATTTT. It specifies CASSLGQASGNTIYF.

The CDR3 nucleotides are TGTGCCAGCAGTGAAGCGGCGGGACAGAACTATGGCTACACCTTC. Translation: CASSEAAGQNYGYTF. The chain combines TRBV6-1 with TRBJ1-2, with TRBD1 matching 7 bases. The CDR3 contains 15 residues. V shed 0 bases and J 2 bases; nucleotides not matched to a gene: 3. Looked up from germline, CDR1 is MNHNS and CDR2 is SASEGT.

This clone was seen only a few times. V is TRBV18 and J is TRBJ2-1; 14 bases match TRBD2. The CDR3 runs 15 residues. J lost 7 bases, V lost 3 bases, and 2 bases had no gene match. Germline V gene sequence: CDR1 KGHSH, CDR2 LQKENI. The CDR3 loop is CASSPGTSGGNEQFF. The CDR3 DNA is TGTGCCAGCTCACCCGGGACTAGCGGGGGAAATGAGCAGTTCTTC.

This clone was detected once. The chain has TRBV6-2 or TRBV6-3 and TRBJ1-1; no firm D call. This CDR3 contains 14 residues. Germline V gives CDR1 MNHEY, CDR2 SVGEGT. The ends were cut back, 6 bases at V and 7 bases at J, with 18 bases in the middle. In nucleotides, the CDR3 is TGTGCCAGCAGCGCCCCGTTTCCTAGAATTGAAGCTTTCTTT. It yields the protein CASSAPFPRIEAFF.

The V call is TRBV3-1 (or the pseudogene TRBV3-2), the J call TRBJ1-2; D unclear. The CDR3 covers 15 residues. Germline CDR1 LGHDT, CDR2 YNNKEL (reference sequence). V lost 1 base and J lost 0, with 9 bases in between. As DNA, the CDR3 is TGTGCCAGCAGCCAAGCTGCGGGAGCTAACTATGGCTACACCTTC. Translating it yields CASSQAAGANYGYTF.